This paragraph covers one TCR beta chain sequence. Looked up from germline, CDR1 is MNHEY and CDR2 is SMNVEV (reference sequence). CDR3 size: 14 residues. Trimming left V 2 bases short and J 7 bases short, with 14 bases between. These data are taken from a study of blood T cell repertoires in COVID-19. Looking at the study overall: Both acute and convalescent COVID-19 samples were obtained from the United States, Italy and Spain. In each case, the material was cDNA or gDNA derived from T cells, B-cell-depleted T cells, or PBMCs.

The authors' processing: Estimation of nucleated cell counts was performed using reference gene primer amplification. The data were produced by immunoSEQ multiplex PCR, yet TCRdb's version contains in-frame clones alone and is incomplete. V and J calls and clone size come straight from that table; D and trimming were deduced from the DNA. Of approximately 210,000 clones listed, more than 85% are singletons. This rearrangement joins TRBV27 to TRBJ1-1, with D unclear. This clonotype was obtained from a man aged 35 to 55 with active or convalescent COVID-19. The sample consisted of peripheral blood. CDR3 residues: CASSLIDGVGEAFF. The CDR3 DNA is TGTGCCAGCAGTTTAATTGACGGGGTCGGTGAAGCTTTCTTT.